Shown below are 14 T cell receptor beta chains from a single sample sequenced in a study of shared clonotypes between healthy human individuals. Assay: immunoSEQ multiplex PCR; the TCRdb copy retains only in-frame clones and omits some. The table records 2,500,000 or so clones, approximately 93% of them present only once. The sample comprised naive CD4+ T cells from PBMCs. Subset described: CD45RA+ positively selected. The receptors here all came from a man between 18 and 29 years old in good health. Some clones in this sample may be carry-over from other donors' samples.

The chain couples TRBV4-2 to TRBJ2-6; no reliable D call. CDR3 length equals 16 residues. Trimming took off 4 bases at V and 4 bases at J, with 14 bases between the two ends. Looked up from germline, CDR1 is LGHNA and CDR2 is YNFKEQ. CDR3 bases: TGTGCCAGCAGCCCCCTGGAGCCTGAGGGGGCCAACGTCCTGACTTTC. Amino acids: CASSPLEPEGANVLTF.

The rearrangement links TRBV29-1 to TRBJ1-3; D call uncertain. Germline assignment: CDR1 SQVTM and CDR2 ANQGSEA. V lost 4 bases to trimming and J lost 4 bases, with 14 bases between them. This CDR3 is built from 14 residues. CDR3 bases: TGCAGCGTTGGAGGAGGCTTTCAAGGAAACACCATATATTTT. It encodes CSVGGGFQGNTIYF.

The chain couples TRBV15 to TRBJ2-7; 7 nucleotides match TRBD2. V shed 6 bases and J 2 bases; nucleotides not matched to a gene: 4. This CDR3 has 13 residues. Germline CDR1 LNHNV, CDR2 YYDKDF (reference sequence). DNA for the CDR3: TGTGCCACCAGTGGGGGGAGGGCCTACGAGCAGTACTTC. Residues: CATSGGRAYEQYF.

This sequence joins TRBV5-1 and TRBJ2-7; 9 bases map to TRBD2. This CDR3 contains 16 residues. Germline V CDR1 and CDR2: SGHRS, YFSETQ. Germline trimming cut 1 base from V and 2 bases from J; bases unmatched to any gene: 7. Written as DNA, the CDR3 is TGCGCCAGCAGCTTGATAGCGGGAGAATTTACCTACGAGCAGTACTTC. It translates to CASSLIAGEFTYEQYF. Filled out from reference TRBV5-1 and TRBJ2-7, the complete variable domain reads KAGVTQTPRYLIKTRGQQVTLSCSPISGHRSVSWYQQTPGQGLQFLFEYFSETQRNKGNFPGRFSGRQFSNSRSEMNVSTLELGDSALYLCASSLIAGEFTYEQYFGPGTRLTVT.

V and J are TRBV2 and TRBJ2-2, with no clear D. Trimming removed 4 bases from V and 5 bases from J, with 14 bases in between. CDR1 and CDR2 from the germline V gene are SNHLY and FYNNEI. The CDR3 totals 15 residues. The CDR3: CASSVRLGRTGELFF. DNA for the CDR3: TGTGCCAGCAGTGTGCGCCTTGGTAGGACCGGGGAGCTGTTTTTT.

The chain employs TRBV10-3 and TRBJ1-1; D is perhaps TRBD1 (6 bases). This CDR3 is built from 13 residues. The germline V gene has CDR1 ENHRY and CDR2 SYGVKD. The V and J ends lost 9 bases and 5 bases respectively, with 16 bases between them. In DNA form, the CDR3 reads TGTGCCATGAGAGGAGGGGGATTTACTGAAGCTTTCTTT. This gives the protein CAMRGGGFTEAFF.

V and J are TRBV5-1 and TRBJ2-5; D possibly corresponds to TRBD2 (7 bases). Germline CDR1 and CDR2: SGHRS and YFSETQ. The ends were cut back, 4 bases at V and 5 bases at J, with 18 bases in the middle. This CDR3 region has 15 residues. CDR3: CASSPGGGAWETQYF. The CDR3 DNA reads as TGCGCCAGCAGCCCTGGAGGGGGGGCCTGGGAGACCCAGTACTTC.

J is TRBJ1-2 and V is TRBV19; no clear D gene. The CDR3 totals 13 residues. Germline V gene data show CDR1 as LNHDA and CDR2 as SQIVND (reference sequence). Trimming shortened V by 3 bases and J by 6 bases, and 11 bases separated the two germline ends. CDR3 DNA: TGTGCCAGTAGTATTATGGTGTTGGATGGCTACACCTTC. This translates into CASSIMVLDGYTF. Variable domain in full (rest from reference TRBV19 and TRBJ1-2): DGGITQSPKYLFRKEGQNVTLSCEQNLNHDAMYWYRQDPGQGLRLIYYSQIVNDFQKGDIAEGYSVSREKKESFPLTVTSAQKNPTAFYLCASSIMVLDGYTFGSGTRLTVV.

The V gene is TRBV27, the J gene TRBJ1-4; 7 bases map to TRBD1. The length of the CDR3 is 16 residues. CDR1 and CDR2 (germline): MNHEY, SMNVEV (reference sequence). The trim removed 6 bases at V and 8 bases at J, leaving 15 bases unmatched. In nucleotides, the CDR3 is TGTGCCAGCAGCACAAGGGAGGGGGCGCAATGGGAAAAACTGTTTTTT. Translating it yields CASSTREGAQWEKLFF.

The chain couples TRBV4-1 to TRBJ2-5, with D perhaps matching TRBD2 (6 bases). The J call may be wrong; the DNA end is better matched by TRBJ2-7. The CDR3 is 14 residues long. Germline V gene lookup returns CDR1 MGHRA and CDR2 YSYEKL. CDR3 DNA sequence: TGCGCCAGCAGCCGCGGCGGGAACCCCTACGAGCAGTACTTC. Translation gives CASSRGGNPYEQYF.

This chain connects TRBV4-1 to TRBJ2-3, with 7 bases matching TRBD2. V shed 3 bases, J shed 6 bases, and the junction held 12 bases outside the gene matches. CDR3 size: 16 residues. Germline values: CDR1 MGHRA, CDR2 YSYEKL. CDR3 sequence (DNA): TGCGCCAGCAGCCACCCGGGACTAACGGTCCACGATACGCAGTATTTT. The encoded protein is CASSHPGLTVHDTQYF.

The gene calls are TRBV18 and TRBJ1-1, with a tentative D call TRBD1 (5 bases). CDR1 and CDR2 (germline): KGHSH, LQKENI. Trimming cost V 6 bases and J 8 bases, with 16 bases left between them. This CDR3 contains 13 residues. The CDR3 is CASSGSPDREAFF. As DNA, the CDR3 is TGTGCCAGCTCGGGCTCCCCCGACAGAGAAGCTTTCTTT.

The chain couples TRBV5-1 to TRBJ2-7, with 8 bases fitting TRBD2. CDR1 and CDR2 from the germline V gene are SGHRS and YFSETQ. The CDR3 runs to 17 residues. The V segment lost 4 bases and the J segment 2 bases; nucleotides outside the gene matches: 14. CDR3 nucleotides: TGCGCCAGCAGCCCCAACATAGCGGGGAATCACCCCTACGAGCAGTACTTC. Its translation is CASSPNIAGNHPYEQYF.

The J gene is TRBJ2-1, the V gene TRBV13; D might be TRBD1 (5 bases). Germline lookup yields CDR1 PRHDT and CDR2 FYEKMQ (reference sequence). The germline V and J ends were trimmed by 6 bases and 5 bases, with 14 bases remaining between them. The length of the CDR3 is 14 residues. CDR3 sequence (DNA): TGTGCCAGCAGTAACCCAGGGATCCACAATGAGCAGTTCTTC. Translating it yields CASSNPGIHNEQFF.